This passage covers 6 T cell receptor beta chains from one sample sequenced in a study of blood T cell repertoires in COVID-19. Libraries were prepared by immunoSEQ multiplex PCR; TCRdb keeps only in-frame clonotypes and omits some of them. The sample has approximately 45,000 clones; 87% are singletons. The sequencing input was peripheral blood. These receptors originate from a human donor in a cohort sampled during active COVID-19.

The chain joins TRBV27 to TRBJ2-1, with 9 positions matching TRBD2. Germline assignment: CDR1 MNHEY and CDR2 SMNVEV (reference sequence). The J segment lost 6 bases and the V segment lost 8 bases, leaving 5 bases of the junction unmatched. The CDR3 totals 13 residues. CDR3 sequence (DNA): TGTGCCAGCTGCAGCGGGAGGTCCAATGAGCAGTTCTTC. Translating it yields CASCSGRSNEQFF.

This sequence joins TRBV23-1 and TRBJ2-7; D possibly corresponds to TRBD1 (7 bases). TRBV23-1 is given ORF status, its function remaining uncertain. The CDR3 has 13 amino acids. Deletions cut 3 bases from V and 5 bases from J, with 11 bases between. For the CDR3, the DNA is TGCGCCAGCAGTCATACAGGGGAGGACGAGCAGTACTTC. Its translation is CASSHTGEDEQYF.

The V gene is TRBV27, the J gene TRBJ2-1; D is uncertain. Germline CDR1 MNHEY, CDR2 SMNVEV (reference sequence). This CDR3 contains 13 residues. Trimming removed 2 bases from V and 5 bases from J, with 7 bases in between. The DNA of the CDR3 is TGTGCCAGCAGTTTAATAGCTCACAATGAGCAGTTCTTC. Its translation: CASSLIAHNEQFF.

The gene calls are TRBV9 and TRBJ2-3; 7 nucleotides align to TRBD2. Per the germline V gene, CDR1 is SGDLS and CDR2 is YYNGEE. The CDR3 consists of 16 residues. V gave up 0 bases and J gave up 6 bases; unmatched junction bases: 10. The CDR3 coding sequence is TGTGCCAGCAGCGTAGGCCGTTGGACTAGTGGGGATACGCAGTATTTT. Translating it yields CASSVGRWTSGDTQYF.

The chain is built from TRBV30 and TRBJ1-2; D perhaps matches TRBD1 (5 bases). V was clipped by 0 bases and J by 4 bases, with 9 bases between them. Germline CDR1 reads GTSNPN; CDR2 reads SVGIG (reference sequence). The length of the CDR3 is 13 residues. The CDR3 region is CAWSVRGTYGYTF. CDR3 bases: TGTGCCTGGAGTGTACGGGGGACCTATGGCTACACCTTC.

The chain carries TRBV6-6 and TRBJ2-1; D gene unclear. Germline loops: CDR1 MNHNY, CDR2 SVGAGI (reference sequence). V was pared by 2 bases and J by 6 bases, with 11 bases between. The CDR3 has 14 residues. CDR3 protein: CASSYAERGNEQFF. The CDR3 DNA is TGTGCCAGCAGTTACGCGGAGCGAGGCAATGAGCAGTTCTTC.